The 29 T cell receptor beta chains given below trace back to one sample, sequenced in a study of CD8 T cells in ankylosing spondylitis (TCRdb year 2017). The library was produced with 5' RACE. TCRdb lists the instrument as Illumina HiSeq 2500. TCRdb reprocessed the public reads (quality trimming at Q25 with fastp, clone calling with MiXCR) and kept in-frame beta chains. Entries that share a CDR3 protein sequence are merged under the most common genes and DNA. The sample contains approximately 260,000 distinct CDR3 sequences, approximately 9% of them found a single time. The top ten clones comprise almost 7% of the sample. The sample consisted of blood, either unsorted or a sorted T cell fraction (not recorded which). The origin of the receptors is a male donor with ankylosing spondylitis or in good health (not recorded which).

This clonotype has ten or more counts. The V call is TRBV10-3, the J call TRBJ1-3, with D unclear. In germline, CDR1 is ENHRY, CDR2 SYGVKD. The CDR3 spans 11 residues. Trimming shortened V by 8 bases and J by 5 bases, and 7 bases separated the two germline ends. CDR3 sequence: CAIVERNTIYF. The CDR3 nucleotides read TGTGCCATCGTCGAACGAAACACCATATATTTT.

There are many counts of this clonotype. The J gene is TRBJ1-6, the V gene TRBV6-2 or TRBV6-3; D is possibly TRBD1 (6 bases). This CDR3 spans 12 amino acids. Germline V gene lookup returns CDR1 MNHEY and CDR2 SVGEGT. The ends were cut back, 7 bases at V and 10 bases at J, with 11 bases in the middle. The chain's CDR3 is CASNGGGSPLHF. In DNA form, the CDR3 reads TGTGCCAGCAATGGGGGCGGATCACCCCTCCACTTT.

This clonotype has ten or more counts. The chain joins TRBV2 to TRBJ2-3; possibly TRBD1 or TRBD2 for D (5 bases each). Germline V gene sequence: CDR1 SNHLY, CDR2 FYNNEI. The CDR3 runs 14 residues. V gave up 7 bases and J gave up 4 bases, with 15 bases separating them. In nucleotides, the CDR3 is TGTGCCAGCATCTCCCCTAGGGGAGCAGATACGCAGTATTTT. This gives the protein CASISPRGADTQYF.

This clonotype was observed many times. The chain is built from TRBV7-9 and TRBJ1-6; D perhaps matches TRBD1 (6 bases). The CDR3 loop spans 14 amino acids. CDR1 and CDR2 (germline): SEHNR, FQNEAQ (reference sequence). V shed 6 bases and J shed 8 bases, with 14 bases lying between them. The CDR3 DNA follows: TGTGCCAGCAGTTTGATGACAGGATATTCACCCCTCCACTTT. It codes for CASSLMTGYSPLHF. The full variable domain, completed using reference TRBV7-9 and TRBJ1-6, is DTGVSQNPRHKITKRGQNVTFRCDPISEHNRLYWYRQTLGQGPEFLTYFQNEAQLEKSRLLSDRFSAERPKGSFSTLEIQRTEQGDSAMYLCASSLMTGYSPLHFGNGTRLTVT.

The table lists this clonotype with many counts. The CDR3 bases are TGTGCCATCAGCGGGAGTGGAAATGAGCAGTTCTTC. Residues: CAISGSGNEQFF. The gene calls are TRBV10-3 and TRBJ2-1, with D possibly being TRBD2 (6 bases). This CDR3 region has 12 residues. V was pared by 6 bases and J by 7 bases, with 10 bases between. Germline lookup yields CDR1 ENHRY and CDR2 SYGVKD.

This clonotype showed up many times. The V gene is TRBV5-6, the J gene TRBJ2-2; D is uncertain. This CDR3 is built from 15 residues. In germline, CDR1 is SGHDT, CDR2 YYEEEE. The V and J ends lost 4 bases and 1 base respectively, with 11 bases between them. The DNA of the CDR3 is TGTGCCAGCAGCACCACCGAGGTGAACACCGGGGAGCTGTTTTTT. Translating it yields CASSTTEVNTGELFF.

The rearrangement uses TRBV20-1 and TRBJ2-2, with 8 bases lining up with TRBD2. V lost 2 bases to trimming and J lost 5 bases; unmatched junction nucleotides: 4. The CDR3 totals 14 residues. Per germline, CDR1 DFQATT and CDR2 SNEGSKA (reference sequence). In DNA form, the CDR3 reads TGCAGTGCTAGACCTAGCGGGTGGACCGGGGAGCTGTTTTTT. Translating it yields CSARPSGWTGELFF.

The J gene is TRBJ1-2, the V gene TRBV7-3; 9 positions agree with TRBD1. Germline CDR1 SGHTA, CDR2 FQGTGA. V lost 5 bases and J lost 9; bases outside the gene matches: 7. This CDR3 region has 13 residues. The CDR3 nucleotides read TGTGCCAGCAGCGAGGACAGGGGAGTTAGCTACACCTTC. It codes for CASSEDRGVSYTF.

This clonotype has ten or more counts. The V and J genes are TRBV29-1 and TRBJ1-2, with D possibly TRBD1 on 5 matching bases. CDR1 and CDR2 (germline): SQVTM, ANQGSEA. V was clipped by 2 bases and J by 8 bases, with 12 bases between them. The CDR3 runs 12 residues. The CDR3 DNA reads TGCAGCGTTGAAAGGACAAAAGAAGGCTACACCTTC. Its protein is CSVERTKEGYTF.

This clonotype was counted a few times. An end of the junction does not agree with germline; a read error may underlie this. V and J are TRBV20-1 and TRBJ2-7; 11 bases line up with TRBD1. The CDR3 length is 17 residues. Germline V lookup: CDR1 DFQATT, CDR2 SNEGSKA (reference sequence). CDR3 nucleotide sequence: TGCTGTGCTAGATCTGAGGGACAGGGGGGAGACTCCTACGAGCAGTACTTC. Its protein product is CCARSEGQGGDSYEQYF.

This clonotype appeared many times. The CDR3 nucleotides are TGCGCCAGCAGCGTAGCGGTTAGCTCCTACAATGAGCAGTTCTTC. Translating it yields CASSVAVSSYNEQFF. The J gene is TRBJ2-1, the V gene TRBV5-1; possible D gene TRBD2, 6 bases. The V gene lost 4 bases and the J gene lost 0 bases, with 11 bases spanning the gap. This CDR3 region has 15 residues. Germline CDR1 is SGHRS and CDR2 is YFSETQ. The full variable domain, rest sourced from reference TRBV5-1 and TRBJ2-1, is KAGVTQTPRYLIKTRGQQVTLSCSPISGHRSVSWYQQTPGQGLQFLFEYFSETQRNKGNFPGRFSGRQFSNSRSEMNVSTLELGDSALYLCASSVAVSSYNEQFFGPGTRLTVL.

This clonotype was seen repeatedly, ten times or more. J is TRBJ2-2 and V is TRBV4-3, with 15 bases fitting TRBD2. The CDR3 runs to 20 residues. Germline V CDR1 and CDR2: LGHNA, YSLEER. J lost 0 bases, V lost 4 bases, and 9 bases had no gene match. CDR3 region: CASSREPGLAGGANTGELFF. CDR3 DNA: TGCGCCAGCAGCCGCGAGCCGGGACTAGCGGGGGGAGCGAACACCGGGGAGCTGTTTTTT.

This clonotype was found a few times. The CDR3 coding sequence is TGCGCCAGCAGCCCCGGGGACTTCGATTCACCCCTCCACTTT. This codes for CASSPGDFDSPLHF. The gene calls are TRBV5-1 and TRBJ1-6; perhaps TRBD1 as D (5 bases). Looked up from germline, CDR1 is SGHRS and CDR2 is YFSETQ. V lost 4 bases to trimming and J lost 8 bases, with 13 bases between them. This CDR3 comprises 14 residues.

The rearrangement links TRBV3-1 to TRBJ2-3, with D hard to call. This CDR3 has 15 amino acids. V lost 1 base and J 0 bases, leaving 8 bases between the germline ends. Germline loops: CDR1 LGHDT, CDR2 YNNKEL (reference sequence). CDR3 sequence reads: CASSQVPGSTDTQYF. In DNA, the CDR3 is TGTGCCAGCAGCCAAGTCCCCGGAAGCACAGATACGCAGTATTTT.

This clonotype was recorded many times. The CDR3, as DNA: TGTGCCAGCAGCTCCTGGACGACGGATGAAAAACTGTTTTTT. It translates to CASSSWTTDEKLFF. This chain links TRBV7-9 with TRBJ1-4; D remains ambiguous. Germline lookup yields CDR1 SEHNR and CDR2 FQNEAQ (reference sequence). V was trimmed by 4 bases and J by 6 bases, leaving 12 bases between them. The CDR3 loop spans 14 amino acids.

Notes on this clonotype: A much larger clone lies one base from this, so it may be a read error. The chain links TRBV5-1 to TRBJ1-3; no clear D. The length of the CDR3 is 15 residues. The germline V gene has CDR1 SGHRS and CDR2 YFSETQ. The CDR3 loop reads CASGLEAGSGNTIYF. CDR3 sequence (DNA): TGCGCCAGCGGCTTGGAAGCAGGCTCTGGAAACACCATATATTTT. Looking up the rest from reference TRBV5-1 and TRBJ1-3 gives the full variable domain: KAGVTQTPRYLIKTRGQQVTLSCSPISGHRSVSWYQQTPGQGLQFLFEYFSETQRNKGNFPGRFSGRQFSNSRSEMNVSTLELGDSALYLCASGLEAGSGNTIYFGEGSWLTVV.

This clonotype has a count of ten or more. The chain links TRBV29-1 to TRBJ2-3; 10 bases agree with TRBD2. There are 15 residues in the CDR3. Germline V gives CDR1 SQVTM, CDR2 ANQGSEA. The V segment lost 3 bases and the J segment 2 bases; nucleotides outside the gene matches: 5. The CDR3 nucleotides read TGCAGCGTTGACTGGACTAGCGGCTCCACAGATACGCAGTATTTT. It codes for CSVDWTSGSTDTQYF.

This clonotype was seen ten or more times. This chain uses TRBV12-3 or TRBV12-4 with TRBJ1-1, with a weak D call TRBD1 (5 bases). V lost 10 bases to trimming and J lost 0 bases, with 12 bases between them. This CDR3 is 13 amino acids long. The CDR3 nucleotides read TGTGCCATGCAGGGTCCCATGAACACTGAAGCTTTCTTT. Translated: CAMQGPMNTEAFF.

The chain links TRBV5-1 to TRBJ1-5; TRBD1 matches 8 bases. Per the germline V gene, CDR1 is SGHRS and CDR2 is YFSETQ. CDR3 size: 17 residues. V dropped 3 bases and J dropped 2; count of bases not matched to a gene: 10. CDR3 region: CASSSGPGGSGNQPQHF. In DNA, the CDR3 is TGCGCCAGCAGCTCAGGACCAGGGGGCAGCGGCAATCAGCCCCAGCATTTT.

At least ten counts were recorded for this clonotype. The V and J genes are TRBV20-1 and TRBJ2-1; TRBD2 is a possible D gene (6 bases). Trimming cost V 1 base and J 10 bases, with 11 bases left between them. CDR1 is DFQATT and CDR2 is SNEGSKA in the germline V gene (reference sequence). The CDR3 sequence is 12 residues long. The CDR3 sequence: CSARAQRAEQFF. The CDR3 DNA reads TGCAGTGCTAGAGCGCAGCGGGCAGAGCAGTTCTTC.

CDR3 loop: CASSSGGTGIYNEQFF. CDR3 coding DNA: TGTGCCAGCAGCTCCGGTGGGACAGGGATCTACAATGAGCAGTTCTTC. The chain combines TRBV7-2 with TRBJ2-1; TRBD1 agrees at 9 bases. Germline assignment: CDR1 SGHTA and CDR2 FQGNSA. The CDR3 consists of 16 residues. V dropped 4 bases and J dropped 3; count of bases not matched to a gene: 7.

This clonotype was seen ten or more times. Here the CDR3 reads CASSLITSPYEQYF. Written as DNA, the CDR3 is TGTGCCAGCAGTTTAATTACTAGTCCCTACGAGCAGTACTTC. The gene calls are TRBV12-3 or TRBV12-4 and TRBJ2-7; D is perhaps TRBD2 (5 bases). This CDR3 spans 14 amino acids. Trimming removed 2 bases at V and 2 bases at J, with 10 bases between.

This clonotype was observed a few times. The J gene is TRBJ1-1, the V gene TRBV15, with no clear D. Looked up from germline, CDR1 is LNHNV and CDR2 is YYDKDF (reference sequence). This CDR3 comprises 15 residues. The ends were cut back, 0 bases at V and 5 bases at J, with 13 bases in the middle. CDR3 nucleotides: TGTGCCACCAGCAGAGATAGGACCGGAGGTACTGAAGCTTTCTTT. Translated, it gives CATSRDRTGGTEAFF.

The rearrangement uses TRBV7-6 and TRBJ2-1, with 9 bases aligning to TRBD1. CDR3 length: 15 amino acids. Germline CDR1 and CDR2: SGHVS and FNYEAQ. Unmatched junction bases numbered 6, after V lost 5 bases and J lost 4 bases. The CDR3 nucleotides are TGTGCCAGCAGCCAGGGACAGGGATTTTACAATGAGCAGTTCTTC. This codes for CASSQGQGFYNEQFF.

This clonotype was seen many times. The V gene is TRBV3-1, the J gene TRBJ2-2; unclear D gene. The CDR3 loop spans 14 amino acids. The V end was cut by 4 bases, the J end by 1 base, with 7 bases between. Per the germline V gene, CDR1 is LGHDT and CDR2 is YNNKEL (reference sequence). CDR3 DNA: TGTGCCAGCAGCCGGCTCAAGAACACCGGGGAGCTGTTTTTT. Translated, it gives CASSRLKNTGELFF.

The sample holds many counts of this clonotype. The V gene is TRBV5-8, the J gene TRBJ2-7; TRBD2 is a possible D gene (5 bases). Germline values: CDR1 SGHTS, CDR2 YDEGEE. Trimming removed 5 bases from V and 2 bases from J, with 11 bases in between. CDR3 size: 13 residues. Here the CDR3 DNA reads TGTGCCAGCAGTCCGACTACTGCCTACGAGCAGTACTTC. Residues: CASSPTTAYEQYF.

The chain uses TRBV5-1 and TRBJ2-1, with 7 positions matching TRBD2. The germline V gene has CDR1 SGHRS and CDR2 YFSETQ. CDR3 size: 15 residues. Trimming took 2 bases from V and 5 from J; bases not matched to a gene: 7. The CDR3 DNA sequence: TGCGCCAGCAGCTTAAACAGCGGGGTTAACAATGAGCAGTTCTTC. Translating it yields CASSLNSGVNNEQFF. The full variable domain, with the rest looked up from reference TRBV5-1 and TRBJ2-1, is KAGVTQTPRYLIKTRGQQVTLSCSPISGHRSVSWYQQTPGQGLQFLFEYFSETQRNKGNFPGRFSGRQFSNSRSEMNVSTLELGDSALYLCASSLNSGVNNEQFFGPGTRLTVL.

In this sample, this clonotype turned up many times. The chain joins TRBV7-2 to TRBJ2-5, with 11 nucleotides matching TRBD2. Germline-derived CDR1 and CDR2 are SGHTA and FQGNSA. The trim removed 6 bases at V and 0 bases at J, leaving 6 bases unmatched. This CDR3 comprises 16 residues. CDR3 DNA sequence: TGTGCCAGCAGTTATGGACTAGCGGGTTACCAAGAGACCCAGTACTTC. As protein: CASSYGLAGYQETQYF.

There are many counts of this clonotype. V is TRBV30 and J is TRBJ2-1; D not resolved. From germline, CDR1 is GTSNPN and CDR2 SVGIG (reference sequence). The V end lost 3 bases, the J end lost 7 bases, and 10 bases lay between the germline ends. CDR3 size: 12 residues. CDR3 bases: TGTGCCTGGAGCGAGGACGGAAATGAGCAGTTCTTC. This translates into CAWSEDGNEQFF.